The clone carrying this T cell receptor beta chain was seen many times. The data stem from a study of T-cell reconstitution after alpha-beta-depleted transplantation in children. Preparation of the TCRbeta library used unique molecular identifiers. TCRdb called the PCR reads again in MiXCR, with one record for every CDR3 protein. Among approximately 420,000 distinct CDR3 sequences, roughly a tenth were seen once, and the ten largest hold roughly 5.5%. V lost 6 bases to trimming and J lost 0 bases; unmatched junction nucleotides: 5. Germline CDR1 and CDR2: DFQATT and SNEGSKA (reference sequence). This CDR3 is 14 amino acids long.

The chain links TRBV20-1 to TRBJ2-7; 10 bases agree with TRBD2. The sample here was PBMCs from the stem cell graft donor, taken from the stem cell graft. The source of this sequence is a human donor who donated a stem cell graft to a child with acute myeloid leukemia. In nucleotides, the CDR3 is TGCAGTGCGACCCCTAGCGGGGGCTCCTACGAGCAGTACGTC. This encodes CSATPSGGSYEQYV.